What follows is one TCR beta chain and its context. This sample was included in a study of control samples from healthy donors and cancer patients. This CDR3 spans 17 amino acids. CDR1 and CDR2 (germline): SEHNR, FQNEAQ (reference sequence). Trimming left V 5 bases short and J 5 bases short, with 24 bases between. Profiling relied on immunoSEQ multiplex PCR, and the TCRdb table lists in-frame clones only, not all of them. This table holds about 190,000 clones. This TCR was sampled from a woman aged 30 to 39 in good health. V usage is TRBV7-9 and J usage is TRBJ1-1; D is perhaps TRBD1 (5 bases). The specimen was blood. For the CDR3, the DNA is TGTGCCAGCAGCGGCTCCGGGACTCTCACCCTCGGGACTGAAGCTTTCTTT. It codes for CASSGSGTLTLGTEAFF.